This TCR beta chain was found in a study of identifying expanded T cells in peripheral blood. Overall study findings and caveats: Differentially abundant clones: approximately 1.3 between replicates, 16.4 at approximately two weeks, around 19 at four. Two-week clone count variance significantly increased as total template count grew.

This clone was detected once. Its matching antigen is unknown. The data were produced by immunoSEQ multiplex PCR, yet TCRdb's version contains in-frame clones alone and is incomplete. The top ten hold around 2.8% of the sample, which has fewer than 85,000 clones, 70% to 90% seen once. This CDR3 is 18 amino acids long. Germline CDR1 is GTSNPN and CDR2 is SVGIG (reference sequence). V was cut by 0 bases and J by 2 bases, with 21 bases left in between. No infections or other immune events were documented during collection. The sample comprised blood. The chain uses TRBV30 and TRBJ2-3, with D possibly matching TRBD2 (5 bases). This sequence originates from a person aged 18 to 75 in good health. CDR3 DNA sequence: TGTGCCTGGAGTGTACGGGGTGCTTTGAAGGCACCCACAGATACGCAGTATTTT. Protein product: CAWSVRGALKAPTDTQYF.